The present TCR beta chain was sequenced within a study of T cells in Graves' hyperthyroidism and ophthalmopathy. This clonotype was picked up many times. TCR beta CDR3 sequences were amplified from RNA transcripts. A set of HTBI primers served as the primers for a first-round RT-PCR of the TCR CDR3. TCRdb re-called the multiplex PCR reads through MiXCR, storing one row per CDR3 protein. The data contain hundreds of thousands of distinct CDR3 sequences, 14% of them singletons. CDR1 and CDR2 (germline): SGHDT, YYEEEE. Trimming removed 4 bases from V and 7 bases from J, with 8 bases in between. The CDR3 runs 11 residues.

Sequences were obtained from blood. The chain employs TRBV5-6 and TRBJ1-2; TRBD1 might be the D (6 bases). This TCR came from a woman aged 18 to 35 with Graves' hyperthyroidism. The CDR3 DNA is TGTGCCAGCAGCATCAGGGGTGGCTACACCTTC. Translating it yields CASSIRGGYTF.